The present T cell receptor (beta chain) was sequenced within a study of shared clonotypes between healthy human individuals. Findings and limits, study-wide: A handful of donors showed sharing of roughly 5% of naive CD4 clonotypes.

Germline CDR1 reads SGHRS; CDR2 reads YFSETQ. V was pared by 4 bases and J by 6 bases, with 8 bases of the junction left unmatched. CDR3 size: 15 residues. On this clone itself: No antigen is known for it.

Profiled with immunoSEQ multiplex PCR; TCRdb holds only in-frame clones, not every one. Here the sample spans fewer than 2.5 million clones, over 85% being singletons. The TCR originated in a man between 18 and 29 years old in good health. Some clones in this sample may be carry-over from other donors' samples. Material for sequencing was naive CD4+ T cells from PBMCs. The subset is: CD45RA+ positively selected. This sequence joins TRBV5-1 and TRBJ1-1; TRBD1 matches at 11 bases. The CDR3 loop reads CASSRGQGGTAEAFF. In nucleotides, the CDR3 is TGCGCCAGCAGCCGGGGACAGGGGGGTACCGCTGAAGCTTTCTTT.